This T cell receptor beta chain derives from a study of blood T cell repertoires in COVID-19. Repertoires were generated with immunoSEQ multiplex PCR, while TCRdb's copy carries only in-frame clones and drops some. This table holds approximately 62,000 clones, roughly 80% found once. V shed 6 bases and J shed 5 bases, with 28 bases lying between them. Germline values: CDR1 LNHDA, CDR2 SQIVND (reference sequence). This CDR3 has 19 amino acids. This sequence originates from a woman between 50 and 59 years old with active or convalescent COVID-19. This chain links TRBV19 with TRBJ2-2, with TRBD1 as a possible D gene (6 bases). Sequencing was performed on peripheral blood. CDR3 sequence: CASRRRFDLRGRGTGELFF. CDR3 nucleotide sequence: TGTGCCAGTAGACGTCGTTTTGATTTGAGGGGCAGGGGTACCGGGGAGCTGTTTTTT.